A single sample is the source of the 18 T cell receptor beta chains below, sequenced in a study of identifying expanded T cells in peripheral blood. The protocol was immunoSEQ multiplex PCR, while the TCRdb copy is restricted to in-frame clones and leaves out a portion. The table shows 90,000 to 100,000 clones, with 88% occurring only once. Sequences were obtained from blood. The receptors shown here come from a person between 18 and 69 years old in good health.

The V call is TRBV10-3, the J call TRBJ2-7; D might be TRBD1 or TRBD2, each matching 5 bases. V lost 6 bases and J 5 bases, leaving 8 bases between the germline ends. CDR3 length equals 11 residues. From germline, CDR1 is ENHRY and CDR2 SYGVKD. CDR3 protein: CAIRMGDEQYF. The CDR3 DNA sequence: TGTGCCATCAGGATGGGGGACGAGCAGTACTTC.

This sequence joins TRBV5-1 and TRBJ1-1, with TRBD1 matching 8 bases. V lost 4 bases and J lost 7; bases outside the gene matches: 6. The CDR3 is made up of 13 amino acids. Germline assignment: CDR1 SGHRS and CDR2 YFSETQ. For the CDR3, the DNA is TGCGCCAGCAGCGCCGGACAGGGAGGTGAAGCTTTCTTT. Its translation is CASSAGQGGEAFF. The full variable domain, in which reference TRBV5-1 and TRBJ1-1 provide the parts outside the CDR3, is KAGVTQTPRYLIKTRGQQVTLSCSPISGHRSVSWYQQTPGQGLQFLFEYFSETQRNKGNFPGRFSGRQFSNSRSEMNVSTLELGDSALYLCASSAGQGGEAFFGQGTRLTVV.

This clone was found once. The chain couples TRBV4-3 to TRBJ2-5; 8 bases line up with TRBD1. This CDR3 has 15 residues. The germline V gene encodes CDR1 LGHNA and CDR2 YSLEER. V was clipped by 3 bases and J by 5 bases; unmatched bases: 8. CDR3 residues: CASSQAGGGGETQYF. The CDR3 bases are TGCGCCAGCAGCCAGGCAGGGGGCGGAGGGGAGACCCAGTACTTC.

A note on this clone: Other DNA sequences in the same sample also yield this CDR3. The V gene is TRBV5-5, the J gene TRBJ1-1; D gene uncertain. This CDR3 is 14 amino acids long. V lost 0 bases, J lost 1 base, and 7 bases lay in between. Germline V CDR1 and CDR2: SGHKS, YYEKEE (reference sequence). The CDR3 here is CASSLEGRNTEAFF. The CDR3 DNA follows: TGTGCCAGCAGCTTGGAGGGCAGGAACACTGAAGCTTTCTTT.

The table lists this clone with a count of one. V gene TRBV6-5 combines with J gene TRBJ1-1; tentative D call: TRBD1 (5 bases). The V gene lost 5 bases and the J gene lost 5 bases, with 15 bases spanning the gap. This CDR3 is 14 amino acids long. The germline CDR1 and CDR2 sequences are MNHEY and SVGAGI. CDR3 bases: TGTGCCAGCAGTGAAGTTAACTGGGGGACTGAAGCTTTCTTT. Its protein is CASSEVNWGTEAFF.

This clone appeared once. This sequence joins TRBV5-1 and TRBJ1-3; no clear D. The CDR3 consists of 14 residues. Trimming left V 2 bases short and J 0 bases short, with 6 bases between. Germline V lookup: CDR1 SGHRS, CDR2 YFSETQ. The CDR3 loop is CASSFSTSGNTIYF. The CDR3 nucleotides read TGCGCCAGCAGCTTCAGTACCTCTGGAAACACCATATATTTT.

The chain's CDR3 is CASSLNAQSYNSPLHF. The CDR3 DNA is TGCGCCAGCAGCTTGAACGCACAGAGCTATAATTCACCCCTCCACTTT. The V and J genes are TRBV5-1 and TRBJ1-6, with D unresolved. The V and J ends lost 1 base and 3 bases respectively, with 11 bases between them. Germline CDR1 and CDR2: SGHRS and YFSETQ. The CDR3 contains 16 residues.

About this clone: In the same sample, other DNA sequences code for this CDR3. The rearrangement joins TRBV9 to TRBJ1-1; TRBD1 matches 7 bases. Germline V gives CDR1 SGDLS, CDR2 YYNGEE. There are 15 residues in the CDR3. The V gene end was trimmed by 0 bases and the J gene end by 1 base; junction bases not matched to a gene: 3. CDR3 in amino acids: CASSVEGARNTEAFF. The CDR3 bases are TGTGCCAGCAGCGTAGAGGGGGCGCGGAACACTGAAGCTTTCTTT.

This clone has more than one count but fewer than ten. A junction end diverges from the germline sequence, so it may reflect a read error. The genes are TRBV30 and TRBJ1-1; 9 bases agree with TRBD1. CDR3 length: 12 amino acids. Germline assignment: CDR1 GTSNPN and CDR2 SVGIG (reference sequence). This chain's CDR3 is CACEGTGPFHLF. The CDR3 coding sequence is TGTGCCTGTGAAGGGACAGGGCCGTTTCATCTCTTT.

This clone was picked up a small number of times. V gene TRBV18 combines with J gene TRBJ1-5; D not resolved. Germline V gene lookup returns CDR1 KGHSH and CDR2 LQKENI. Trimming took off 2 bases at V and 1 base at J, with 12 bases between the two ends. The CDR3 has 16 residues. CDR3 nucleotides: TGTGCCAGCTCACCAGGATCCGATCTAAGCAATCAGCCCCAGCATTTT. Translation gives CASSPGSDLSNQPQHF.

This sequence joins TRBV6-1 and TRBJ1-2; no clear D. The CDR3 spans 15 residues. The germline V gene encodes CDR1 MNHNS and CDR2 SASEGT. The germline V and J ends were trimmed by 1 base and 4 bases, with 13 bases remaining between them. CDR3 in amino acids: CASSEGRRRIYGYTF. CDR3 in DNA: TGTGCCAGCAGTGAAGGCAGGAGACGGATCTATGGCTACACCTTC.

The gene calls are TRBV30 and TRBJ1-1; no reliable D call. Germline CDR1 reads GTSNPN; CDR2 reads SVGIG (reference sequence). V was pared by 3 bases and J by 5 bases, with 22 bases between. This CDR3 is 16 amino acids long. The chain's CDR3 is CAWSNMGRGRGTEAFF. As DNA, the CDR3 is TGTGCCTGGAGCAACATGGGCAGAGGAAGAGGGACTGAAGCTTTCTTT.

This chain connects TRBV18 to TRBJ1-4, with 10 bases lining up with TRBD1. Germline CDR1 KGHSH, CDR2 LQKENI. Losses at the gene ends were 3 bases for V and 6 bases for J; bases not matched to a gene: 16. The CDR3 extends over 19 amino acids. The CDR3 DNA reads as TGTGCCAGCTCACCGTTCCGGGACAGGGGTTCTTCTAACGATGAAAAACTGTTTTTT. Translating gives CASSPFRDRGSSNDEKLFF.

The J gene is TRBJ2-7, the V gene TRBV5-4; TRBD1 matches at 8 bases. V shed 2 bases, J shed 5 bases, and the junction held 3 bases outside the gene matches. The germline V gene encodes CDR1 SGHNT and CDR2 YYREEE (reference sequence). The CDR3 is 13 residues long. The CDR3 bases are TGTGCCAGCAGCTTCCGGACAGGGAACGAGCAGTACTTC. The encoded protein is CASSFRTGNEQYF.

This clone has just a few counts. This rearrangement joins TRBV10-3 to TRBJ1-5; 9 bases line up with TRBD1. With V trimmed by 6 bases and J by 2 bases, 2 bases remained unmatched. Germline V gene data show CDR1 as ENHRY and CDR2 as SYGVKD. The CDR3 spans 14 residues. The CDR3 loop is CAISRDRGNQPQHF. The DNA of the CDR3 is TGTGCCATCAGCCGGGACAGGGGCAATCAGCCCCAGCATTTT.

CDR3 sequence (DNA): TGTGCCAGCAGCTCCGGGACTAGCGGGACAAGAGCCTACGAGCAGTACTTC. This sequence encodes CASSSGTSGTRAYEQYF. The chain joins TRBV7-8 to TRBJ2-7; TRBD2 matches at 13 bases. CDR3 size: 17 residues. V was clipped by 4 bases and J by 2 bases; unmatched bases: 8. CDR1 and CDR2 from the germline V gene are SGHVS and FQNEAQ.

This clone was counted many times. This same CDR3 is encoded by further DNA sequences in the sample. The chain couples TRBV30 to TRBJ1-6; the match to TRBD1 covers 7 bases. The length of the CDR3 is 15 residues. Germline V gene sequence: CDR1 GTSNPN, CDR2 SVGIG (reference sequence). The trim removed 3 bases at V and 5 bases at J, leaving 7 bases unmatched. CDR3 DNA sequence: TGTGCCTGGAGGATCGGTGACAGGGATAATTCACCCCTCCACTTT. It codes for CAWRIGDRDNSPLHF. The full variable domain, completed using reference TRBV30 and TRBJ1-6, is SQTIHQWPATLVQPVGSPLSLECTVEGTSNPNLYWYRQAAGRGLQLLFYSVGIGQISSEVPQNLSASRPQDRQFILSSKKLLLSDSGFYLCAWRIGDRDNSPLHFGNGTRLTVT.

The J gene is TRBJ2-7, the V gene TRBV10-3; TRBD2 matches 8 bases. CDR1 and CDR2 (germline): ENHRY, SYGVKD. Unmatched junction bases numbered 2, after V lost 2 bases and J lost 2 bases. The CDR3 spans 14 residues. The CDR3 sequence: CAISEGSGTYEQYF. The DNA of the CDR3 is TGTGCCATCAGTGAGGGTAGCGGGACCTACGAGCAGTACTTC.